This T cell receptor beta chain is from a study of blood T cell repertoires in COVID-19. Looking at the study overall: Some COVID-19 samples were acute and others convalescent; all came from the United States, Italy and Spain. T cells, B-cell-depleted T cells, or PBMCs provided the cDNA or gDNA that served as material.

From germline, CDR1 is MNHEY and CDR2 SVGAGI. The CDR3 consists of 16 residues. V was shortened by 2 bases and J by 1 base, with 11 bases between the two germline ends. Original analysis: It was from reference gene primer amplification that nucleated cell counts were estimated. Only in-frame clones appear in the TCRdb table, and some are missing; sequencing was by immunoSEQ multiplex PCR. V and J calls and clone size come straight from that table; D and trimming were deduced from the DNA. The sample contains some 250,000 clones, approximately 81% of which appear only once. The TCR originated in a woman aged 55-69 years with active or convalescent COVID-19. The sample was peripheral blood. J is TRBJ2-2 and V is TRBV6-5, with D unresolved. CDR3 sequence: CASSYVPAKNTGELFF. CDR3 DNA sequence: TGTGCCAGCAGTTACGTCCCTGCTAAGAACACCGGGGAGCTGTTTTTT.